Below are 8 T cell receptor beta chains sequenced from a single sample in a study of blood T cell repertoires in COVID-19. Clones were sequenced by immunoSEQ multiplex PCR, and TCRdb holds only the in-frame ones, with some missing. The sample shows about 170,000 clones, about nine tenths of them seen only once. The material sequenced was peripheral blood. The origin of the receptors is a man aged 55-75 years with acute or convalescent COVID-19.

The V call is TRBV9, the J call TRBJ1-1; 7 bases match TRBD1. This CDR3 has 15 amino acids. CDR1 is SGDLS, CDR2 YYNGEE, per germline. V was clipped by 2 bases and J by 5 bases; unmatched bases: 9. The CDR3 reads CASSVPTGEVTEAFF. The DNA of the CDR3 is TGTGCCAGCAGCGTCCCAACAGGGGAGGTGACTGAAGCTTTCTTT.

The CDR3 loop reads CASSPQRDRGHYTF. CDR3 coding DNA: TGTGCCAGCAGCCCCCAACGGGACAGGGGGCACTACACCTTC. The chain joins TRBV6-5 to TRBJ1-2; 12 nucleotides agree with TRBD1. The CDR3 runs 14 residues. Germline loops: CDR1 MNHEY, CDR2 SVGAGI. V trimming: 6 bases; J trimming: 10 bases; junction bases outside the gene matches: 9.

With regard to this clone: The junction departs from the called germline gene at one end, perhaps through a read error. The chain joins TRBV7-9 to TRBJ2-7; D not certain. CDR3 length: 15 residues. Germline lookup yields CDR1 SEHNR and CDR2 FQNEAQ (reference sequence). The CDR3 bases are TGTGTCAGCAGCTTGCAAGGTGGGCCCGCCTACGAGCAGTACTTC. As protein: CVSSLQGGPAYEQYF.

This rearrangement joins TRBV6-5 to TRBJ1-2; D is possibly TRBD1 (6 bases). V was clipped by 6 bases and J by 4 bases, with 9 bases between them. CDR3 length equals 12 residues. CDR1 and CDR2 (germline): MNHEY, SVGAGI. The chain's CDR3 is CASSRDIYGYTF. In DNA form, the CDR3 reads TGTGCCAGCAGCCGGGACATCTATGGCTACACCTTC.

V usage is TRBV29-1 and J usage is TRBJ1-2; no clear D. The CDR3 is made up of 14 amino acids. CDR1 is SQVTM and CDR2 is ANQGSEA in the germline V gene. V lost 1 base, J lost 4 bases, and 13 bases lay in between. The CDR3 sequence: CSVEGDVLFYGYTF. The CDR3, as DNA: TGCAGCGTTGAAGGAGACGTACTATTCTATGGCTACACCTTC.

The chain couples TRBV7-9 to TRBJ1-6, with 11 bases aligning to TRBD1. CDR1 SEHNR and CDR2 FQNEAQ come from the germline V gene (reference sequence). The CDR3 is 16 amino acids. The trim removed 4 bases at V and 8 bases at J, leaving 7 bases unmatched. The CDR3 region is CASSSGTGGTDSPLHF. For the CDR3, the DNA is TGTGCCAGCAGCTCCGGGACAGGGGGAACGGATTCACCCCTCCACTTT.

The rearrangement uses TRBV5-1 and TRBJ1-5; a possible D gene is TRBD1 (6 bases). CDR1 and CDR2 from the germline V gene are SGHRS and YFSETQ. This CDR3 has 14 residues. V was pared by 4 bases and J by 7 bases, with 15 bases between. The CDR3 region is CASSVGQGSQPQHF. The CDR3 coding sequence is TGCGCCAGCAGCGTAGGCCAGGGGAGCCAGCCCCAGCATTTT.

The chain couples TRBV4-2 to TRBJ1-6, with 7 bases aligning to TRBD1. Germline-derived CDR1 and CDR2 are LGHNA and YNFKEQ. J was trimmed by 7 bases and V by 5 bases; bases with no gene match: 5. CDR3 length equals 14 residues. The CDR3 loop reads CASSTRDSNSPLHF. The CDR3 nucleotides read TGTGCCAGCAGCACCCGGGACAGCAATTCACCCCTCCACTTT.